This entry lists 6 T cell receptor beta chains sequenced from one sample in a study of tumor-infiltrating lymphocytes in primary liver carcinoma. Both RNA and DNA were isolated together from about 20-30 mg of bulk tissue that had not been sorted. A constant-region primer primed TCR beta cDNA synthesis from roughly 520 ng of total RNA. Three rounds of nested multiplex PCR with slightly modified ARM-PCR produced TCR beta libraries. Running 9 to 11 cycles apiece, the first two PCR rounds relied on TRBV1-TRBV30 forward primers together with a C-beta reverse primer. MiXCR, applied by TCRdb to the multiplex PCR reads, yields one record per CDR3 protein. The sample lists under 45,000 distinct CDR3 sequences, 70% to 80% occurring once. The sequenced sample consisted of liver tumor tissue from sampling region 4. Subset here: tumor region T4, right-lateral pole. The source is a man aged 40-50 years with primary liver carcinoma and hepatitis B virus infection.

This rearrangement joins TRBV28 to TRBJ2-2, with D perhaps matching TRBD1 (6 bases). CDR3 length: 13 amino acids. V was trimmed by 11 bases and J by 5 bases, leaving 15 bases between them. CDR1 is MDHEN, CDR2 SYDVKM, per germline. The CDR3 coding sequence is TGTGCCCGCGAGAAAGGGGGAACCGGGGAGCTGTTTTTT. Translated, it gives CAREKGGTGELFF.

With regard to this clonotype: A junction boundary mismatches the germline segment, possibly from a read error. The chain uses TRBV19 and TRBJ1-1; tentative D call: TRBD1 (5 bases). CDR3 length: 12 amino acids. Germline V gives CDR1 LNHDA, CDR2 SQIVND (reference sequence). The CDR3 protein is CTSSLRGTEAFF. CDR3 nucleotides: TGTACCAGTAGCTTACGGGGGACTGAAGCTTTCTTT.

The chain links TRBV30 to TRBJ2-7, with D unresolved. This CDR3 contains 13 residues. Germline lookup yields CDR1 GTSNPN and CDR2 SVGIG (reference sequence). Trimming stripped 7 bases from V and 9 bases from J, with 22 bases between. The CDR3 loop is CASSERHLSVQYF. In nucleotides, the CDR3 is TGTGCCTCCAGCGAGAGGCACCTCTCCGTGCAGTACTTC.

This clonotype was found a few times. One junction end disagrees with the germline gene, perhaps due to a read error. This chain connects TRBV4-2 to TRBJ1-2, with D maybe TRBD1 (5 bases). This CDR3 is 14 amino acids long. The germline CDR1 and CDR2 sequences are LGHNA and YNFKEQ. CDR3 nucleotide sequence: TGTCCCAGCAGCCGAGATTTCAGGGCAGACGGCTACACCTTC. Residues: CPSSRDFRADGYTF.

Points on this clonotype: This may stem from a read error, because a much larger clone lies one nucleotide away. The chain joins TRBV20-1 to TRBJ1-1, with TRBD1 as a possible D gene (5 bases). The CDR3 covers 15 residues. Germline CDR1 DFQATT, CDR2 SNEGSKA (reference sequence). The chain's CDR3 is CSARAGRRENIEAFF. As DNA, the CDR3 is TGCAGTGCTAGAGCGGGACGGAGAGAGAACATTGAAGCTTTCTTT.

This sequence joins TRBV29-1 and TRBJ2-5, with 9 bases lining up with TRBD1. With V trimmed by 3 bases and J by 13 bases, 18 bases remained unmatched. CDR1 and CDR2 from the germline V gene are SQVTM and ANQGSEA. The CDR3 runs 15 residues. Here the CDR3 reads CSVEPDRGWQETWYF. CDR3 DNA: TGCAGCGTTGAGCCCGACAGGGGGTGGCAAGAGACCTGGTACTTC.